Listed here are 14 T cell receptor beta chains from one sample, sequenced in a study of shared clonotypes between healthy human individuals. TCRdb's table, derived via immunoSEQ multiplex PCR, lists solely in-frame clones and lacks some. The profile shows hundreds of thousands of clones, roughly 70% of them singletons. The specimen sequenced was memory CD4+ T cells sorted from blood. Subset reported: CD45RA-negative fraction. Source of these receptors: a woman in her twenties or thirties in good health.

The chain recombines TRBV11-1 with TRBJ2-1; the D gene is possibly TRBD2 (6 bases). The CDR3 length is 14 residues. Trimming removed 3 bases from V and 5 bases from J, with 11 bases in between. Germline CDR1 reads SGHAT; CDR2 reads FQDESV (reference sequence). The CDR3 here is CASSFNGGNNEQFF. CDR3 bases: TGTGCCAGCAGCTTCAATGGGGGGAACAATGAGCAGTTCTTC.

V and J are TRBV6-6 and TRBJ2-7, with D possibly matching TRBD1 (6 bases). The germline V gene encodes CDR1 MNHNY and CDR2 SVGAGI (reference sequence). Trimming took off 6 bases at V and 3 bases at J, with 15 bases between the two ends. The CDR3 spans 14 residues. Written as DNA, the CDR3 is TGTGCCAGCAGAACCGGGACAAACCTCTACGAGCAGTACTTC. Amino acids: CASRTGTNLYEQYF.

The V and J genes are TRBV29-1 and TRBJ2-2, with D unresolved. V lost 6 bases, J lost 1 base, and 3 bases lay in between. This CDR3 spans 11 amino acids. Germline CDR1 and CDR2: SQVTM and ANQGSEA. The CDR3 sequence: CSVLNTGELFF. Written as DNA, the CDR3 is TGCAGCGTCTTGAACACCGGGGAGCTGTTTTTT.

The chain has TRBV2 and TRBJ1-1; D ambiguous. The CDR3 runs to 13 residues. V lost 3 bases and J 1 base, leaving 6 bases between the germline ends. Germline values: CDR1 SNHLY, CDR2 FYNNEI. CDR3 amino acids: CASSDLRNTEAFF. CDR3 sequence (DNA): TGTGCCAGCAGTGATCTAAGGAACACTGAAGCTTTCTTT.

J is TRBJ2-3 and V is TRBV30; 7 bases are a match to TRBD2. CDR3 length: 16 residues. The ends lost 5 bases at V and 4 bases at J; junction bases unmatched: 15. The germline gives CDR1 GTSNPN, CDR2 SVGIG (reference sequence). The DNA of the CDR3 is TGTGCCTGGTGGCCTCGGGATAGCGGGCGAGCAGATACGCAGTATTTT. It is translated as CAWWPRDSGRADTQYF.

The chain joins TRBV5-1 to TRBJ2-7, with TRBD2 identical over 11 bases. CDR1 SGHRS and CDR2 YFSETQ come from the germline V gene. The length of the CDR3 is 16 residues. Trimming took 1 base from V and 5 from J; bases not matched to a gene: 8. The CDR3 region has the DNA TGCGCCAGCAGCTTGACTAGCGGGAGTGGCGGGGACGAGCAGTACTTC. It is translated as CASSLTSGSGGDEQYF.

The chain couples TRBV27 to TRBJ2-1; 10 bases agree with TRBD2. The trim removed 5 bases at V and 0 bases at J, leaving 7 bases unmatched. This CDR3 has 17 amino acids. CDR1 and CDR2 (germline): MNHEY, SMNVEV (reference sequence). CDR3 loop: CASSPSSGGSSYNEQFF. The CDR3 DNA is TGTGCCAGCAGTCCATCTAGCGGGGGAAGCTCCTACAATGAGCAGTTCTTC.

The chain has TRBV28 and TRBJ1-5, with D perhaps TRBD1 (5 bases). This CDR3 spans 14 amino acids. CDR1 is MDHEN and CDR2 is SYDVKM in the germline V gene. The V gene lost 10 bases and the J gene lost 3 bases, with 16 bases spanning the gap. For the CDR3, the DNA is TGTGCCACGACGCCCGGGACGAACAATCAGCCCCAGCATTTT. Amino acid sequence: CATTPGTNNQPQHF.

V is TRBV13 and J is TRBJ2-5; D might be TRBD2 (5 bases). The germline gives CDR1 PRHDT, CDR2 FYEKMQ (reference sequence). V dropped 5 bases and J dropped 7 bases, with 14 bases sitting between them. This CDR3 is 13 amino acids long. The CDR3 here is CASSLLGVRTQYF. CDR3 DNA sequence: TGTGCCAGCAGCCTCCTCGGGGTCCGGACCCAGTACTTC.

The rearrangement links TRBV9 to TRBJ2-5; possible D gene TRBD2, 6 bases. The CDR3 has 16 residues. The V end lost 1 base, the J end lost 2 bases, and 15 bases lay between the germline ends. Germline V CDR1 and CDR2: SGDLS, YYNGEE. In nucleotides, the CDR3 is TGTGCCAGCAGCGTATCGGGAGACTTGGGGCAAGAGACCCAGTACTTC. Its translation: CASSVSGDLGQETQYF.

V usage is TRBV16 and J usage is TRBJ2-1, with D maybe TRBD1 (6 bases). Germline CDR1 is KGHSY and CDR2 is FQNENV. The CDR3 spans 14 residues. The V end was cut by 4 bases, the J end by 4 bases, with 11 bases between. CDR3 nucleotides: TGTGCCAGCAGCCGTCAGGGGAATTACAATGAGCAGTTCTTC. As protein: CASSRQGNYNEQFF. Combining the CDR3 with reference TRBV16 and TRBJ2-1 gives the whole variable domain GEEVAQTPKHLVRGEGQKAKLYCAPIKGHSYVFWYQQVLKNEFKFLISFQNENVFDETGMPKERFSAKCLPNSPCSLEIQATKLEDSAVYFCASSRQGNYNEQFFGPGTRLTVL.

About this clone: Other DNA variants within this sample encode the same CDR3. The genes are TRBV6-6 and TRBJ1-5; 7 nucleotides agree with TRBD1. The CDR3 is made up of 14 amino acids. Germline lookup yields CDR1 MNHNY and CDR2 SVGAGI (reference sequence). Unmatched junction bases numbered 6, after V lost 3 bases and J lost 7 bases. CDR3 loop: CASSYSGGGQPQHF. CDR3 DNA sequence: TGTGCCAGCAGTTATTCAGGGGGAGGCCAGCCCCAGCATTTT.

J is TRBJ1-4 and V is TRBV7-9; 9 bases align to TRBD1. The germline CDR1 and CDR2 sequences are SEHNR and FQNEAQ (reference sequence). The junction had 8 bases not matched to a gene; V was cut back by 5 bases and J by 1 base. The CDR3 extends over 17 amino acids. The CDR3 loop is CASSPPPTGGTNEKLFF. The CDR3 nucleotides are TGTGCCAGCAGCCCGCCTCCGACAGGGGGAACTAATGAAAAACTGTTTTTT.

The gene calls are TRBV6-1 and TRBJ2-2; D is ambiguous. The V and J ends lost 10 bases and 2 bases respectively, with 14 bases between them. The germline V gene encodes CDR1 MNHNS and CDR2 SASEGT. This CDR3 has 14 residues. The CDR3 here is CATALHLNTGELFF. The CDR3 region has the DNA TGTGCCACCGCCCTCCACTTAAACACCGGGGAGCTGTTTTTT.